This T cell receptor (beta chain) is from a study of CXCR3-negative and CXCR3-positive naive CD8 T cells. The study, taken as a whole, reports: Sequencing showed both naive subsets with comparably high diversity, and memory CD8+ cells much lower. Naive CXCR3-positive and CXCR3-negative cells shared similar TRBV-TRBJ usage, unlike memory cells.

The libraries of TRB cDNA were prepared using 5' RACE with UMI labels. TCRdb re-called the 5' RACE reads and shows each CDR3 protein once, DNA omitted. Its listing shows about 56,000 distinct CDR3 sequences. Germline CDR1 and CDR2: MDHEN and SYDVKM. This CDR3 has 14 residues. Note on this clonotype: Its antigen remains unknown.

Sample: memory CD8+ T cells from blood. The gene calls are TRBV28 and TRBJ2-7; the D gene TCRdb calls, TRBD1, cannot be checked with no DNA. The clonotype comes from a human donor in good health. Some clones in this sample may be carry-over from other donors' samples. The chain's CDR3 is CASSLSPGSYEQYF.